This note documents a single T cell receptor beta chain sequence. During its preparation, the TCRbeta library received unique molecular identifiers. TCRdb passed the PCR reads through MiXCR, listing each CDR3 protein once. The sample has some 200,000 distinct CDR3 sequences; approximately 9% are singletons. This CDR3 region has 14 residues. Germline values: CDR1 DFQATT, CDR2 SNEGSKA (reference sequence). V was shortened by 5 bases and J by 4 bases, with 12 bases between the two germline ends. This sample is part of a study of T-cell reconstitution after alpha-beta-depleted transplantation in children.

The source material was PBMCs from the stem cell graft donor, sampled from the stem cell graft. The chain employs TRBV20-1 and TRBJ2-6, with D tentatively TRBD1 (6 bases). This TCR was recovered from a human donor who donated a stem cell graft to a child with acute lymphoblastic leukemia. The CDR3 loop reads CSAETGSGANVLTF. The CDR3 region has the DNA TGCAGTGCTGAAACAGGGTCGGGGGCCAACGTCCTGACTTTC.